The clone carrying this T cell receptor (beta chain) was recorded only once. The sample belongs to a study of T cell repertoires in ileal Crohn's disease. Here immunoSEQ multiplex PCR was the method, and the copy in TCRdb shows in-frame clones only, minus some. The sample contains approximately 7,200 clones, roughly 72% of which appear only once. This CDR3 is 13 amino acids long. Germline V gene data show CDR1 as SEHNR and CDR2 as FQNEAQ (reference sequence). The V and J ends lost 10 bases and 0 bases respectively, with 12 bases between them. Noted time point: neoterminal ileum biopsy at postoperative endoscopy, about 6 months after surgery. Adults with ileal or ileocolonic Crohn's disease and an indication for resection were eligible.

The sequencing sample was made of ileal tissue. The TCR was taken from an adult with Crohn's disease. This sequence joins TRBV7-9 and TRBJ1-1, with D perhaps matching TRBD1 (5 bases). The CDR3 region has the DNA TGTGCCACCCGGGGAGGGGTGAACACTGAAGCTTTCTTT. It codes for CATRGGVNTEAFF.